These 2 T cell receptor beta chains came from one sample sequenced in a study of siplizumab effects on memory and regulatory T cells. Sequenced by immunoSEQ multiplex PCR; TCRdb stores in-frame clones only, minus some. The sample has approximately 90,000 clones, about 94% seen once. Sequenced input: non-Treg CD4+ T cells sorted from blood. The receptor source for this set is a human donor in good health.

This clone was counted once. The V and J genes are TRBV30 and TRBJ2-5, with 10 bases that match TRBD2. CDR3 size: 15 residues. The germline V gene encodes CDR1 GTSNPN and CDR2 SVGIG (reference sequence). The V gene end was trimmed by 4 bases and the J gene end by 4 bases; junction bases not matched to a gene: 9. The CDR3 nucleotides read TGTGCCTGGAACGTGGGGCTAGCGGGAGTAGAGACCCAGTACTTC. It translates to CAWNVGLAGVETQYF. The full variable domain, with the rest looked up from reference TRBV30 and TRBJ2-5, is SQTIHQWPATLVQPVGSPLSLECTVEGTSNPNLYWYRQAAGRGLQLLFYSVGIGQISSEVPQNLSASRPQDRQFILSSKKLLLSDSGFYLCAWNVGLAGVETQYFGPGTRLLVL.

The chain joins TRBV7-8 to TRBJ2-6; 7 bases fit TRBD1. Germline V gives CDR1 SGHVS, CDR2 FQNEAQ. This CDR3 contains 15 residues. The trim removed 5 bases at V and 3 bases at J, leaving 4 bases unmatched. CDR3 DNA sequence: TGTGCCAGCAGCCCAGACAGGGTTGGGGCCAACGTCCTGACTTTC. It specifies CASSPDRVGANVLTF.